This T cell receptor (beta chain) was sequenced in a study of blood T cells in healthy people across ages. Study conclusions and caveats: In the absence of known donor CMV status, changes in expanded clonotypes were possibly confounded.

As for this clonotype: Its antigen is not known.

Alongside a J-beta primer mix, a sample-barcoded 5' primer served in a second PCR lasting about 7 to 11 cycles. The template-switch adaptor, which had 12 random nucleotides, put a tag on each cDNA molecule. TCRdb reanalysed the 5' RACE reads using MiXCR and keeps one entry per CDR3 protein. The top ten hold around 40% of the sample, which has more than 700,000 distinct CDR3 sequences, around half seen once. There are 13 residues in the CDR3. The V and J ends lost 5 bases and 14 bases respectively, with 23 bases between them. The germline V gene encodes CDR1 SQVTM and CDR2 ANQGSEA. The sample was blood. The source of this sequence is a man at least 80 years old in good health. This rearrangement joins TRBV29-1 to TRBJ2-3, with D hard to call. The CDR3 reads CSVHAWKHRYAYF. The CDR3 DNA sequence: TGCAGCGTTCACGCGTGGAAGCACAGATACGCGTATTTT.